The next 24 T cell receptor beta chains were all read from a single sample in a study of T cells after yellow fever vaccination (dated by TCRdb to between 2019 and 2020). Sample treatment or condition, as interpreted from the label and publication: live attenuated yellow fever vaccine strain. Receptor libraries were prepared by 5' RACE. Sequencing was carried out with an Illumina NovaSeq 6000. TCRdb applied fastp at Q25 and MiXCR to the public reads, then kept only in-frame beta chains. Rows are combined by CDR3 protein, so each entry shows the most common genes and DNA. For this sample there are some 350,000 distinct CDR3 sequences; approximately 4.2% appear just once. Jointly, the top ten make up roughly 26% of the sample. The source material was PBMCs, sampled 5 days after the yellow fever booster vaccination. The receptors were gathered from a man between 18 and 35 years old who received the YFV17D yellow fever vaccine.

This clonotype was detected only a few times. CDR3 in amino acids: CASSDLAQIQGAGRDTQYF. In nucleotides, the CDR3 is TGTGCCAGCAGTGACCTTGCCCAAATACAGGGGGCCGGCCGGGATACGCAGTATTTT. The chain couples TRBV2 to TRBJ2-3; 9 bases agree with TRBD1. The CDR3 totals 19 residues. V trimming: 3 bases; J trimming: 6 bases; junction bases outside the gene matches: 19. CDR1 SNHLY and CDR2 FYNNEI come from the germline V gene. The full variable domain, with the rest looked up from reference TRBV2 and TRBJ2-3, is EPEVTQTPSHQVTQMGQEVILRCVPISNHLYFYWYRQILGQKVEFLVSFYNNEISEKSEIFDDQFSVERPDGSNFTLKIRSTKLEDSAMYFCASSDLAQIQGAGRDTQYFGPGTRLTVL.

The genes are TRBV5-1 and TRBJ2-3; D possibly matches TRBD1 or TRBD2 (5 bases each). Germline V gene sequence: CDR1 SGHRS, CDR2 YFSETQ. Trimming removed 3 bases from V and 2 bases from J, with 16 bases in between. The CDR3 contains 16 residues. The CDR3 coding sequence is TGCGCCAGCAGCTCGGGGCGATTTACAAACACAGATACGCAGTATTTT. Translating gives CASSSGRFTNTDTQYF.

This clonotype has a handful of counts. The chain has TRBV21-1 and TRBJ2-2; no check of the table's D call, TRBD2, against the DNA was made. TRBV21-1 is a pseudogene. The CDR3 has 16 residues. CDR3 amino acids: CASSNLAGTYTGELFF. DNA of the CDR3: TGTGCCAGCAGCAACCTAGCGGGCACCTACACCGGGGAGCTGTTTTTT.

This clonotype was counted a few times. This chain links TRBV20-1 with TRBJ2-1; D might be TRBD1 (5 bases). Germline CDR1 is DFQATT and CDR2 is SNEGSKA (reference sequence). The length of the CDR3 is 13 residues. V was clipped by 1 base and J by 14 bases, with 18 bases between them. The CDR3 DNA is TGCAGTGCTAGAGGCCCTTTAACAGGCTCTGAGTTCTTC. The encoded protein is CSARGPLTGSEFF.

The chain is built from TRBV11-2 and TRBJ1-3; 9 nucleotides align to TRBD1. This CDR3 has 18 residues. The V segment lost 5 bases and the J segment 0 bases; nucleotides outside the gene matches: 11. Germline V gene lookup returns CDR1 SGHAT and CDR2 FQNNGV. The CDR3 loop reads CASSPTGGTGFSGNTIYF. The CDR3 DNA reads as TGTGCCAGCAGCCCAACCGGGGGGACAGGGTTCTCTGGAAACACCATATATTTT. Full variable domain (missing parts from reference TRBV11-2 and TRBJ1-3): EAGVAQSPRYKIIEKRQSVAFWCNPISGHATLYWYQQILGQGPKLLIQFQNNGVVDDSQLPKDRFSAERLKGVDSTLKIQPAKLEDSAVYLCASSPTGGTGFSGNTIYFGEGSWLTVV.

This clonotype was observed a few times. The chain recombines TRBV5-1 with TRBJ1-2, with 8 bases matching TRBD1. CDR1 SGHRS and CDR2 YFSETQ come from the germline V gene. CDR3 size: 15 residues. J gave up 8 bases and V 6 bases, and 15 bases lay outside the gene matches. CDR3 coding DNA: TGCGCCAGCACCCCCGCCCCGGGACAGGAGGGCGGCTACACCTTC. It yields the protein CASTPAPGQEGGYTF.

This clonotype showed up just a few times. CDR3 amino acids: CATVDSWNTEAFF. Here the CDR3 DNA reads TGTGCCACCGTGGACAGCTGGAACACTGAAGCTTTCTTT. V gene TRBV19 combines with J gene TRBJ1-1, with D maybe TRBD1 (6 bases). The CDR3 consists of 13 residues. V lost 10 bases and J 1 base, leaving 13 bases between the germline ends. In germline, CDR1 is LNHDA, CDR2 SQIVND (reference sequence). Combining the CDR3 with reference TRBV19 and TRBJ1-1 gives the whole variable domain DGGITQSPKYLFRKEGQNVTLSCEQNLNHDAMYWYRQDPGQGLRLIYYSQIVNDFQKGDIAEGYSVSREKKESFPLTVTSAQKNPTAFYLCATVDSWNTEAFFGQGTRLTVV.

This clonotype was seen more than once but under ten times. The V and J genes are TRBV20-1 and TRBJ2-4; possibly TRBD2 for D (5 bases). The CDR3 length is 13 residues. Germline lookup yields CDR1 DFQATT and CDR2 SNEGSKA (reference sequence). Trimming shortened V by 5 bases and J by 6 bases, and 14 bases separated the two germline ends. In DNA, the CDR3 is TGCAGTGCTCCCGGGAACAGAGCAAACATTCAGTACTTC. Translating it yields CSAPGNRANIQYF.

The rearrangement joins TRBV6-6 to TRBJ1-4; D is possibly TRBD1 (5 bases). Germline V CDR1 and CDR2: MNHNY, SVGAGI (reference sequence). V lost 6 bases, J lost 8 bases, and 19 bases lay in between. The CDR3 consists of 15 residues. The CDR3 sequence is CASRGRDLGREKLFF. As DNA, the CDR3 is TGTGCCAGCAGGGGGAGGGACTTAGGCAGGGAAAAACTGTTTTTT.

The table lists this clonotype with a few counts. CDR3 coding DNA: TGCAGTGCTAGGCCGGGACAGGGACCCCGGGGCTACACCTTC. Amino acids: CSARPGQGPRGYTF. The chain has TRBV20-1 and TRBJ1-2, with 9 bases matching TRBD1. The germline gives CDR1 DFQATT, CDR2 SNEGSKA (reference sequence). The V segment lost 3 bases and the J segment 8 bases; nucleotides outside the gene matches: 10. This CDR3 is built from 14 residues.

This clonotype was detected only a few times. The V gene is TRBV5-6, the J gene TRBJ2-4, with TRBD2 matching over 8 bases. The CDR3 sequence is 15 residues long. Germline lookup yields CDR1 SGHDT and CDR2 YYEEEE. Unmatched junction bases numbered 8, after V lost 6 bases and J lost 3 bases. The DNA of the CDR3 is TGTGCCAGCAACCCGGGGGGGGGAGGCAAAAACATTCAGTACTTC. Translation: CASNPGGGGKNIQYF. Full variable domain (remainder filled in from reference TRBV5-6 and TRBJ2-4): DAGVTQSPTHLIKTRGQQVTLRCSPKSGHDTVSWYQQALGQGPQFIFQYYEEEERQRGNFPDRFSGHQFPNYSSELNVNALLLGDSALYLCASNPGGGGKNIQYFGAGTRLSVL.

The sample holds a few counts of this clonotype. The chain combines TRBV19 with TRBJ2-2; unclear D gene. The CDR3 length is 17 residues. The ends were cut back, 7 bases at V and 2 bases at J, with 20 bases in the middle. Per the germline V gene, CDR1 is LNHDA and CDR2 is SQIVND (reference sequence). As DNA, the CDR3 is TGTGCCAGTACCCGAGGAATAGGGCCACCTAACACCGGGGAGCTGTTTTTT. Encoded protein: CASTRGIGPPNTGELFF.

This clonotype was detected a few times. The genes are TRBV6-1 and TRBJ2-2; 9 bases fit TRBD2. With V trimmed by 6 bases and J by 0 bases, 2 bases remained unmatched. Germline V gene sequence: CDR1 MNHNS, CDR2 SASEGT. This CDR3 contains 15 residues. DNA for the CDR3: TGTGCCAGCAGGGGACTAGCTACGAACACCGGGGAGCTGTTTTTT. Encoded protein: CASRGLATNTGELFF.

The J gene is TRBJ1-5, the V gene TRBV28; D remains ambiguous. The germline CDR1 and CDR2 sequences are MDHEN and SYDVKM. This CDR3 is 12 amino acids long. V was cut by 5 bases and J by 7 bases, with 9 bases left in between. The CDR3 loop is CASSLYQQPQHF. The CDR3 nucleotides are TGTGCCAGCAGTCTCTACCAGCAGCCCCAGCATTTT. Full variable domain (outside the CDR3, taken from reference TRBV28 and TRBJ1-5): DVKVTQSSRYLVKRTGEKVFLECVQDMDHENMFWYRQDPGLGLRLIYFSYDVKMKEKGDIPEGYSVSREKKERFSLILESASTNQTSMYLCASSLYQQPQHFGDGTRLSIL.

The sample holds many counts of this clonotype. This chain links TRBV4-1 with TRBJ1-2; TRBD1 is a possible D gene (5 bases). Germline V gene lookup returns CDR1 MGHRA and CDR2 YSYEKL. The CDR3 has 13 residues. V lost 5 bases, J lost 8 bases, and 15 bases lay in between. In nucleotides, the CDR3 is TGCGCCAGCAGCTCCGTGGGACTGGGAGGCTACACCTTC. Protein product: CASSSVGLGGYTF.

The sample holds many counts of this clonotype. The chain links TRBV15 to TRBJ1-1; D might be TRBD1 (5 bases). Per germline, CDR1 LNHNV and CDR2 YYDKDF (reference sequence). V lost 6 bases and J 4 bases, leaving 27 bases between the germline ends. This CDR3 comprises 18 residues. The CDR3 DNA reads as TGTGCCACCAGTGGGACCCTCTCTTTCCGGACGACGGGCACTGAAGCTTTCTTT. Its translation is CATSGTLSFRTTGTEAFF. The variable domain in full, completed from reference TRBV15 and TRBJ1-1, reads DAMVIQNPRYQVTQFGKPVTLSCSQTLNHNVMYWYQQKSSQAPKLLFHYYDKDFNNEADTPDNFQSRRPNTSFCFLDIRSPGLGDTAMYLCATSGTLSFRTTGTEAFFGQGTRLTVV.

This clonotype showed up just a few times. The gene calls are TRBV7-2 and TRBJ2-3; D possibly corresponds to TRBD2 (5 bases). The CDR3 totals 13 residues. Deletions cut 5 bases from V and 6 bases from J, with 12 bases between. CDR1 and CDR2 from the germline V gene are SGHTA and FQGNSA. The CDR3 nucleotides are TGTGCCAGCAGCCCTGCTACTAGGGATACGCAGTATTTT. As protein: CASSPATRDTQYF.

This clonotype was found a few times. Written as DNA, the CDR3 is TGTGCCAGCAGCTTCCCTCACGACGGATGGAACACTGAAGCTTTCTTT. Its protein is CASSFPHDGWNTEAFF. V usage is TRBV5-6 and J usage is TRBJ1-1, with D unclear. Trimming pared 2 bases from V and 1 base from J, leaving 15 bases between. CDR1 SGHDT and CDR2 YYEEEE come from the germline V gene. The CDR3 loop spans 16 amino acids. Complete variable domain (other parts from reference TRBV5-6 and TRBJ1-1): DAGVTQSPTHLIKTRGQQVTLRCSPKSGHDTVSWYQQALGQGPQFIFQYYEEEERQRGNFPDRFSGHQFPNYSSELNVNALLLGDSALYLCASSFPHDGWNTEAFFGQGTRLTVV.

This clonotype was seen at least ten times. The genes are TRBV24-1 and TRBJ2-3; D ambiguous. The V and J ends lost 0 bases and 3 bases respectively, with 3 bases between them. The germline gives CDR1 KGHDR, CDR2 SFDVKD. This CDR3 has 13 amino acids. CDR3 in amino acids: CATSDLVTDTQYF. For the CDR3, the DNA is TGTGCCACCAGTGATTTGGTTACAGATACGCAGTATTTT.

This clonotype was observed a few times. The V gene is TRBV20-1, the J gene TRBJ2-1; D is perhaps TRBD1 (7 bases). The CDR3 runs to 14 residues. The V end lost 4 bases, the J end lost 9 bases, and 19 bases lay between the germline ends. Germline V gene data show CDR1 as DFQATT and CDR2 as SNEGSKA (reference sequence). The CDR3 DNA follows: TGCAGTGCTACGGACAGGAGGGGGGTCGGTGAGCAGTTCTTC. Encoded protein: CSATDRRGVGEQFF.

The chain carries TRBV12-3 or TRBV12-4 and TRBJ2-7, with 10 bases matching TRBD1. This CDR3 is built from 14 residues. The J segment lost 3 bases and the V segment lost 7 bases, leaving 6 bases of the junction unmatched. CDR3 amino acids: CASTTGTGVYEQYF. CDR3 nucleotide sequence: TGTGCCAGCACTACCGGGACAGGGGTCTACGAGCAGTACTTC.

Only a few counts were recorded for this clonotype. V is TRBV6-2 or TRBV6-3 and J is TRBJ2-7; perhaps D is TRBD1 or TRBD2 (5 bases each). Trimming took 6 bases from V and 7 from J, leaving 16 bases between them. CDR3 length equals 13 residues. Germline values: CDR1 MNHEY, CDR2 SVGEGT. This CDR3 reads CASRPGPQKEQYF. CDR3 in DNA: TGTGCCAGCAGACCGGGACCACAAAAGGAGCAGTACTTC.

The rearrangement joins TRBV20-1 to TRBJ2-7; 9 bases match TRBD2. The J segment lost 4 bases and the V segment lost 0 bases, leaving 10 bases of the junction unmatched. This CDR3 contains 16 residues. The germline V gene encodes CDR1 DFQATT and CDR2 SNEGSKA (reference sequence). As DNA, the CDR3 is TGCAGTGCTAGAGATCGTCTAGCGGGGTTTTTGTACGAGCAGTACTTC. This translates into CSARDRLAGFLYEQYF.

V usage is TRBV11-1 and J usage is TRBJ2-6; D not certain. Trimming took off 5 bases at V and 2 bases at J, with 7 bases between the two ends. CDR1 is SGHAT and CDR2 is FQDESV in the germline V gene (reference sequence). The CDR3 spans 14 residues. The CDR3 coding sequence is TGTGCCAGCAGCGCCCGACCTGGGGCCAACGTCCTGACTTTC. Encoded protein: CASSARPGANVLTF.